The T cell receptor (beta chain) described here comes from a study of cytomegalovirus exposure and HLA in healthy donors (TCRdb year 2017). As for the study more broadly: An earlier analysis of approximately 590 of the donors reported more than 250 Gb of sequence data and around 120 million unique TCR beta sequences from 190 million or so T cells. An early release that covered around 590 HLA-typed donors contained approximately 300 gigabases of sequencing data and around 80 million unique TCR sequences. Among the roughly 390 genotyped donors, around 81% belonged to the genetic ancestry cluster associated with self-reported Caucasian donors. The study was designed to test whether signatures of past pathogen exposure could be identified by cataloging public T cell receptors. The T cell repertoires of under 750 subjects were profiled by immunosequencing and related to cytomegalovirus serostatus. Along with the roughly 610-subject first cohort, a separate validation cohort of around 110 different subjects was used. High-throughput TCR immunosequencing, statistical association of individual TCRs with disease status, and machine learning were combined to predict cytomegalovirus infection status. In a later analysis, previously published TCR beta repertoires from hundreds of donors were re-analyzed and high-resolution HLA genotyping was added so that TCR occurrence patterns could be studied. The later analysis used no new phenotypic data to find candidate immune exposures, relying instead on TCR beta sequences and their occurrence across donors. In an earlier analysis of a few hundred of the donors, high-throughput TCR beta sequencing was used to judge whether each TCR beta V gene segment behaved as functional or pseudogenic. Donor age, sex, ethnicity and CMV serostatus were collected together with the repertoire data. Genome-wide SNP genotypes for about three fifths of the roughly 670 donors were used in a later genetic analysis, which treated that subset as a discovery cohort. Every discovery cohort repertoire had been produced on one sequencing platform. Both class I and class II loci were covered by HLA typing, at four-digit resolution. Typing coverage varied by locus: about 620-640 donors for A, B, C, DRB1 and DQB1; more than 500 for DQA1; about 590 for DPA1; approximately 450 for DPB1. Five DR-DQ haplotypes were treated as single units for association and clustering because of strong linkage in the cohort. Among some 400 genotyped donors of the cohort, an average of approximately 240,000 unique TCR beta nucleotide sequences was sequenced per donor, of which about 19% were non-productive.

Remarks on this clone: Which antigen it targets is not known. Mismatch with germline at one junction end may stem from a read error.

General study outcomes and caveats: In an earlier analysis of approximately 590 of the donors, most TCR beta V segments appeared in productive rearrangements about 87% or about 30% of the time, broadly matching IMGT annotations. Sequencing depth was assumed to be roughly uniform across donors in the presence/absence analyses, though that assumption may not hold. The cohort was sequenced for TCR beta chains only, and without alpha or paired-chain data the features that could be detected were limited. The earlier analysis of approximately 540 of the donors excluded some 15 rarely observed V segments, including chromosome 9 orphons, because counts were too low. At a false discovery rate of 0.05, a later analysis linked under 20,000 TCR beta sequences to specific HLA alleles. The authors suggested that the approach could potentially be generalized to other disease states and immunological phenotypes. A later analysis found that most CMV-associated TCR beta chains appeared HLA-restricted, with HLA associations seemingly driven largely by CMV exposure. Because the 87-base-pair reads could not distinguish some IMGT-functional V segments, including TRBV6-2 and TRBV6-3, those segments were excluded. A group of highly shared sequence variants was considered likely to be a technical artifact of the sequencing pipeline. According to a later analysis, TCR association rates differed among HLA loci, with DRB1 alleles showing the most associated TCRs and HLA-C alleles showing the fewest. While some public TCRs were present in many individuals, most TCR sequences turned up only very rarely across donors. An association between a missense DCLRE1C variant and V-gene and J-gene trimming of TCR beta chains was found in a later genetic analysis and replicated in an independent cohort. In the study, around 150 TCR beta chains were listed as associated with cytomegalovirus. HLA typing was unavailable for some donors at each locus, so association tests used only the typed subset. A further reported finding was that TCR beta sequences accurately predicted the HLA-A and HLA-B alleles for most subjects in the first cohort. Compared with the roughly 700-donor mean, donors in an Asian-associated ancestry cluster had fewer N-insertions in productive TCRs, according to a later genetic analysis. Several of the top co-occurrence clusters appeared to be linked to parvovirus B19, influenza, CMV and Epstein-Barr virus, according to a later analysis. When HLA alleles, especially DR and DQ, strongly co-occurred, attributing TCR associations to individual alleles was difficult. Three of the identified cytomegalovirus-associated TCR beta chains were confirmed in vitro to be specific for cytomegalovirus antigens. In a later analysis, HLA-associated TCR beta chains showed more clonal expansion and lower generation probabilities than non-associated chains that were equally common. The classifier was reported to diagnose cytomegalovirus status with high specificity and sensitivity in both the original and validation cohorts. Linkage disequilibrium might explain the correlated functional status among segregating V segments, but an unknown experimental factor could not be excluded. For the cohort, immune exposure information was limited to CMV serostatus.

CDR1 and CDR2 (SEHNR, FQNEAQ) derive from the germline V gene (reference sequence). The CDR3 sequence holds 14 residues, the cysteine and phenylalanine included. Just the 42-base CDR3 DNA is kept, in frame starting at base 1. Preparation of the library involved the immunoSEQ multiplex PCR assay. For the multiplex PCR, a mixture combining 60 forward primers for TCR Vbeta segments and 13 reverse primers for TCR Jbeta segments was used. The CDR3 region of rearranged TCR beta genes was amplified from genomic DNA with a multiplex PCR assay. On the Illumina HiSeq System, the amplified TCR beta libraries were sequenced as 87-base-pair reads. In the source study's methods: A later analysis tallied around 82 million unique TCR beta chains across the 660 or so repertoires, and about 10 million of those chains were shared by two or more donors. Raw reads were error-corrected and collapsed into unique sequences by a nearest-neighbor algorithm in which closely related sequences were merged to remove PCR and sequencing errors. V, D and J gene segments were assigned by aligning CDR3 sequences to IMGT reference sequences. For a sequence to be retained, a match of at least six nucleotides was required to both a V gene segment and a J gene segment. A rearrangement counted as productive if the CDR3 had no stop codons and remained in frame with V and J, and every other rearrangement counted as non-productive. Following IMGT convention, CDR3 was defined as the stretch from the second conserved V-encoded cysteine to the conserved J-encoded phenylalanine. In an earlier analysis of around 570 of the donors, sequences lacking an unambiguous match to a single V gene segment were excluded. In an earlier analysis of approximately 590 of the donors, V segments were called functional above 56.7% productive rearrangements and were called segregating when the between-donor standard deviation exceeded 5%. A statistical classification framework was built for diagnosing cytomegalovirus status from the catalog of TCR beta chain sequences. In a later analysis, V and J genes were assigned by comparing TCR nucleotide sequences against IMGT/GENE-DB human TR gene sequences. Using the TCRdist pipeline, a later analysis assigned CDR3 sequences along with most-parsimonious VDJ recombination scenarios. In a later analysis, each TCR beta chain was defined by its CDR3 amino acid sequence together with its V-gene family, and reads without a unique V-gene family were excluded. As a way to deal with suspected cross-contamination and a sequencing artifact, a later analysis dropped 450 to 600 nucleotide sequences that were highly shared and had low generation probability. In a later analysis, a clonal expansion index was calculated for each public chain from normalized within-repertoire ranks of inferred template counts. In a later analysis, generation probabilities were computed with a VDJ recombination model fitted to out-of-frame rearrangements, and the resulting probabilities were checked against IGoR. In a later analysis, TCR-TCR, TCR-HLA and TCR-CMV co-occurrence was scored with hypergeometric tests, and a repertoire-size bias correction was applied to TCR pairs. In a later analysis, false discovery rates were estimated by permuting HLA or CMV assignments 20 times. A later analysis grouped co-occurring TCRs with DBSCAN, adding TCRdist sequence similarity when clustering within HLA-allele-positive subsets. Repertoires with fewer than 30,000 or more than 120,000 public chains were left out of co-occurrence clustering, as were a handful of repertoires with anomalous nucleotide sharing. TCRdb took this table from immuneACCESS and kept in-frame rearrangements with V and J called. Such tables lack part of the clones; where checked against another copy, unresolved V genes explain under half of the gap, and the rest is unexplained. From that table come the V and J calls and clone size; the DNA was used to work out D and trimming. For this sample there are over 95,000 clones; about 64% appear just once. Roughly 8.3% of the sample goes to the ten largest clones.

The cohort consisted of hundreds of healthy bone marrow donors. At the time of sampling, every cohort member was nominally healthy, though immune exposures that went unrecorded were likely present. The donor tested CMV seropositive and was one of the 289 seropositive cohort members. A peripheral blood sample was provided by each donor, and peripheral blood mononuclear cells were used for TCR beta sequencing. Genomic DNA extraction from the blood cell samples was performed with the Qiagen DNeasy Blood Extraction Kit. In this chain, TRBV7-9 is recombined with TRBJ1-3, with TRBD1 as a weak D call on 5 bases. The sequenced sample was PBMCs. The origin of this receptor is a man aged 18 to 30 in good health and CMV-seropositive. The nucleotide sequence reads TGTGCCAGCAGCTTAAGGGACTCTGTAAACACCATATATTTT. Translated, this is CASSLRDSVNTIYF.